A selection of T cell receptor beta chains follows, all from one sample in a study of response to subunit inactivated influenza vaccine. One entry per CDR3 protein results from TCRdb running MiXCR on the RT-PCR reads. The data contain hundreds of thousands of distinct CDR3 sequences, roughly 12% of them singletons. The same data also contributed to another study, on T cells expressing NK-cell markers.

The sequencing here drew on PBMCs from blood, taken on the day of vaccination. These receptors all stem from a man aged 50-60 years who received an inactivated influenza vaccine. Each CDR3 is given with its conserved first and last residue. D genes are given only for firm matches.

TRBD2	TRBV28	15	TRBJ2-7	CASSLAGESPYEQYF
NA	TRBV20-1	14	TRBJ2-3	CSAVDQWSTDTQYF
TRBD1	TRBV3-1	16	TRBJ2-7	CASSQYGTGVFYEQYF
TRBD1	TRBV7-9	17	TRBJ2-1	CASSTRPGQGTLDEQFF
TRBD2	TRBV7-9	17	TRBJ2-1	CASSSPGGGSSYNEQFF
TRBD2	TRBV7-9	14	TRBJ2-7	CASATSGAPLEQYF
TRBD1	TRBV3-1	15	TRBJ2-7	CASSQATGTGNEQYF
NA	TRBV20-1	15	TRBJ2-2	CSARLPGKGAGELFF
NA	TRBV12-3/TRBV12-4	11	TRBJ1-1	CASSGTSEAFF
TRBD1	TRBV20-1	15	TRBJ1-1	CSATGGRQGNTEAFF
NA	TRBV20-1	15	TRBJ2-1	CSARDRLGSYNEQFF
TRBD1	TRBV5-1	17	TRBJ2-6	CASSLQGTPGGANVLTF